This T cell receptor (beta chain) appears in the sequencing data of a study of T cell responses to AZD1222 COVID-19 vaccine. Study conclusions and caveats: Two AZD1222 doses significantly raised spike-specific TCR breadth and depth over controls.

Per the germline V gene, CDR1 is MGHRA and CDR2 is YSYEKL. V lost 1 base to trimming and J lost 1 base, with 13 bases between them. This CDR3 spans 16 amino acids. About this clone itself: What it recognizes is unknown.

Generated by immunoSEQ multiplex PCR, the TCRdb table keeps only in-frame clones and is missing some. The table records 160,000 or so clones, around 94% of them present only once. V usage is TRBV4-1 and J usage is TRBJ1-2, with D unclear. The source was peripheral blood, collected 28 days after the second AZD1222 dose. This receptor was taken from an adult who received the AZD1222 COVID-19 vaccine. This CDR3 is CASSQGSAGRNYGYTF. The CDR3 coding sequence is TGCGCCAGCAGCCAAGGTTCAGCTGGGCGTAACTATGGCTACACCTTC.